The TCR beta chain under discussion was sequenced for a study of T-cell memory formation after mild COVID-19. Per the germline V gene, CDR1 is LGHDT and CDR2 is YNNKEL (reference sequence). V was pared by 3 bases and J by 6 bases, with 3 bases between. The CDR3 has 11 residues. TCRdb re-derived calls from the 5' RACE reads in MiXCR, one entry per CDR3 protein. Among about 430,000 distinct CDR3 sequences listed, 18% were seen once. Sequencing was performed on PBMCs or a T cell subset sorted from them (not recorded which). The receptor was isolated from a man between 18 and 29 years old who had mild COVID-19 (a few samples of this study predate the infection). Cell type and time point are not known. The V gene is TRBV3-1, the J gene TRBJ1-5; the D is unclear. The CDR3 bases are TGTGCCAGCAGCCATGGTCAGCCCCAGCATTTT. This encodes CASSHGQPQHF.